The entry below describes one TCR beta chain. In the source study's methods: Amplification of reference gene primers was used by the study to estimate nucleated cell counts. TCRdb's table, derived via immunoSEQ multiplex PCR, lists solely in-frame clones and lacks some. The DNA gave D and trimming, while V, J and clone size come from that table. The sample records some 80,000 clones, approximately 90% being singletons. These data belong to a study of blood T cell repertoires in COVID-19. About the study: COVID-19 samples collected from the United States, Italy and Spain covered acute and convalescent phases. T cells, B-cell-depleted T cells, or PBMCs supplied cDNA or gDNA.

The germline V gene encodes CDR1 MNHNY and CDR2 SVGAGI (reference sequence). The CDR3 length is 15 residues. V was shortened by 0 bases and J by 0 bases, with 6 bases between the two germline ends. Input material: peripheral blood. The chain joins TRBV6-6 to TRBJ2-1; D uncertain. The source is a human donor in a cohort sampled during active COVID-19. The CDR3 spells CASSYSSDSYNEQFF. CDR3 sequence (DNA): TGTGCCAGCAGTTACTCGAGCGACTCCTACAATGAGCAGTTCTTC.